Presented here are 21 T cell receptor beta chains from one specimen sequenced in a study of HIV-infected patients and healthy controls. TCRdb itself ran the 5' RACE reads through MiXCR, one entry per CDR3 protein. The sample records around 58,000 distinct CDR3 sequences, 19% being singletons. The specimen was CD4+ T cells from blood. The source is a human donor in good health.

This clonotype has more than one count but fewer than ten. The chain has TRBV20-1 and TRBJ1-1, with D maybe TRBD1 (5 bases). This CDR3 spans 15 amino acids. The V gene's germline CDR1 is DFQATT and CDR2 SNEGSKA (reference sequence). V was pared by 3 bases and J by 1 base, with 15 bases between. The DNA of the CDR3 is TGCAGTGCTAGGCCCGTGAGGGACGCGAACACTGAAGCTTTCTTT. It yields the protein CSARPVRDANTEAFF.

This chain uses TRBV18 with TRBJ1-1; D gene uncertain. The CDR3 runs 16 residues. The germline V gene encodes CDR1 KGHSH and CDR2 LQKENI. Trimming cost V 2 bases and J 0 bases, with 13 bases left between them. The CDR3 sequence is CASSPGVPSMNTEAFF. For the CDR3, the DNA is TGTGCCAGCTCACCAGGGGTTCCGTCGATGAACACTGAAGCTTTCTTT.

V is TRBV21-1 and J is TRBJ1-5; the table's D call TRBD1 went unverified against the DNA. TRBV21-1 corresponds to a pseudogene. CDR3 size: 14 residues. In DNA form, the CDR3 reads TGTGCCAGCAGCAGGCAGGGGGCAGGTCAGCCCCAGCATTTT. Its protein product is CASSRQGAGQPQHF.

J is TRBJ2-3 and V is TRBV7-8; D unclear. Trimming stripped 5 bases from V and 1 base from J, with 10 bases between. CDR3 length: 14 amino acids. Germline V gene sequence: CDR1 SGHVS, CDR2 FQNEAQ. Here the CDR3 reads CASSRMKRTDTQYF. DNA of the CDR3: TGTGCCAGCAGCCGAATGAAACGCACAGATACGCAGTATTTT.

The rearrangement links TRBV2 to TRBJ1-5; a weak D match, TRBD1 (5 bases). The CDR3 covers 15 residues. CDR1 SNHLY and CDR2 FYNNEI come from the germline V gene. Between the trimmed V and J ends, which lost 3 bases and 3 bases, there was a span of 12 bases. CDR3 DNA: TGTGCCAGCAGTGAGGGCAGGGCCCCCAATCAGCCCCAGCATTTT. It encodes CASSEGRAPNQPQHF.

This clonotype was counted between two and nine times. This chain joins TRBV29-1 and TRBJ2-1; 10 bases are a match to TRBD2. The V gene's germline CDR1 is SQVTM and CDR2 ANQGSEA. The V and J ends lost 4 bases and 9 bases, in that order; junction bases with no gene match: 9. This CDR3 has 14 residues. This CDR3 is CSVASGGAMGEQFF. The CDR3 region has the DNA TGCAGCGTTGCTAGCGGGGGCGCGATGGGTGAGCAGTTCTTC.

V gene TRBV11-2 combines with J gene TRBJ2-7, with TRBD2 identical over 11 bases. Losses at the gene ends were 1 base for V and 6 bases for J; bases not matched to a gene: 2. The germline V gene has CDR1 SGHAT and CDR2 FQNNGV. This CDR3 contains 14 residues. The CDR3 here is CASSLVAGGLEQYF. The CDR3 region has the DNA TGTGCCAGCAGCTTAGTAGCGGGAGGGCTCGAGCAGTACTTC.

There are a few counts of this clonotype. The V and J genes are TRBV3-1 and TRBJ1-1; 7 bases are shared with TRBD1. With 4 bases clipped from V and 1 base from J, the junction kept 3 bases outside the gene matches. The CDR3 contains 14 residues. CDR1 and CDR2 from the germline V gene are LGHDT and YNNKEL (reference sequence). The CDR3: CASSPGQTNTEAFF. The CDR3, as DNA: TGTGCCAGCAGCCCGGGACAGACGAACACTGAAGCTTTCTTT.

In nucleotides, the CDR3 is TGTGCCAGCAGTTTATTACAGGGGGGAGTCGGCTACACCTTC. It is translated as CASSLLQGGVGYTF. This chain joins TRBV12-3 or TRBV12-4 and TRBJ1-2, with TRBD1 identical over 8 bases. The CDR3 is made up of 14 amino acids. J gave up 8 bases and V 2 bases, and 7 bases lay outside the gene matches.

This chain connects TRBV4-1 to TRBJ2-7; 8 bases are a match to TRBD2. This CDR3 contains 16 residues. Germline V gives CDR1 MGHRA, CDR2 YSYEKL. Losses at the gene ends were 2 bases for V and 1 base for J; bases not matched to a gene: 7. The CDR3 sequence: CASSQKLVAGSYEQYF. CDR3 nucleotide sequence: TGCGCCAGCAGCCAAAAGTTGGTAGCGGGATCCTACGAGCAGTACTTC.

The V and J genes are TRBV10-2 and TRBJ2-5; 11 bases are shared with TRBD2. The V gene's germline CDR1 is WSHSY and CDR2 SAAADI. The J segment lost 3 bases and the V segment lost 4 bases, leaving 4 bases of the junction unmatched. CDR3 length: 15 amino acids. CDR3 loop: CASSAPGLAEETQYF. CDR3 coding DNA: TGCGCCAGCAGTGCCCCGGGACTAGCGGAAGAGACCCAGTACTTC.

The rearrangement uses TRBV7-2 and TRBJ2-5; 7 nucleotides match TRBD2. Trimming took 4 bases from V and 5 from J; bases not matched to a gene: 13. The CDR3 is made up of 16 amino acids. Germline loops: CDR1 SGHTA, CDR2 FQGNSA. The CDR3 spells CASSSGVAGVWETQYF. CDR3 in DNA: TGTGCCAGCAGCTCCGGAGTGGCGGGGGTTTGGGAGACCCAGTACTTC.

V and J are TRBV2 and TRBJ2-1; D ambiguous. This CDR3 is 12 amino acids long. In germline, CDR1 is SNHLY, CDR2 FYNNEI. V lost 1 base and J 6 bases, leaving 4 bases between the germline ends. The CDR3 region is CASSEGSNEQFF. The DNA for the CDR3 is TGTGCCAGCAGTGAAGGGTCCAATGAGCAGTTCTTC.

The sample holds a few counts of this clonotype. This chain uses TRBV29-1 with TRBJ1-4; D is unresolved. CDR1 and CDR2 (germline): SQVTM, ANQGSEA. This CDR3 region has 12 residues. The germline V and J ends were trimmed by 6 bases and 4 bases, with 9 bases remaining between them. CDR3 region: CSVLLGNEKLFF. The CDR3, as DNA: TGCAGCGTACTTTTAGGTAATGAAAAACTGTTTTTT.

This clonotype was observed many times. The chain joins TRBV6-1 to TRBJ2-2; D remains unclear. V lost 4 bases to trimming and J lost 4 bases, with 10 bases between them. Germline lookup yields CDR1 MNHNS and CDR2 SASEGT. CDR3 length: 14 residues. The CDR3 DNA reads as TGTGCCAGCAGTGCTTCGCGCTTCACCGGGGAGCTGTTTTTT. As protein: CASSASRFTGELFF.

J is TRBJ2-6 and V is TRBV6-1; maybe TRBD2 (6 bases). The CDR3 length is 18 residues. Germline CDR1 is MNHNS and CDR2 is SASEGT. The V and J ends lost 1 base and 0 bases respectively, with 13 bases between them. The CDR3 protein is CASSEGDSAVSGANVLTF. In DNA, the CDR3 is TGTGCCAGCAGTGAAGGGGACTCGGCGGTCTCTGGGGCCAACGTCCTGACTTTC.

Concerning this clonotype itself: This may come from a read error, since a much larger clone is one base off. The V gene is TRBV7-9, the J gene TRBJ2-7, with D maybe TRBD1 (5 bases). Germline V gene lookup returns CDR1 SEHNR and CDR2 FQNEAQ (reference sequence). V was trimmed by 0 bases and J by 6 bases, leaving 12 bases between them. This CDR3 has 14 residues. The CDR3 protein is CASSLAQGMGEQYF. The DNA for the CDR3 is TGTGCCAGCAGCTTAGCGCAGGGCATGGGCGAGCAGTACTTC.

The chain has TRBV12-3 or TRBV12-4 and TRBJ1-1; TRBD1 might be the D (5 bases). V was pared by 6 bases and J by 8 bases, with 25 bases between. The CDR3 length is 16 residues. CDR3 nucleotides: TGTGCCAGCAGACCGAACCCTATGGACACCTCGGGGGAAGCTTTCTTT. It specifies CASRPNPMDTSGEAFF.

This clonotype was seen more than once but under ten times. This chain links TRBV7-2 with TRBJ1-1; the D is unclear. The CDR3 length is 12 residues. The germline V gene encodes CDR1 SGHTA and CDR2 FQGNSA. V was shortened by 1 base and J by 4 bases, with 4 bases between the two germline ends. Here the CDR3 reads CASSLDTTEAFF. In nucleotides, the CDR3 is TGTGCCAGCAGCTTAGATACCACTGAAGCTTTCTTT.

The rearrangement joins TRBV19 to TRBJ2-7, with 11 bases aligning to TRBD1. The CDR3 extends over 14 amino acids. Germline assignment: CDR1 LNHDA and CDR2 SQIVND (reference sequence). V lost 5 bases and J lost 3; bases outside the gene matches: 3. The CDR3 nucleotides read TGTGCCAGTAGTGTAGGGACAGGGGGCTACGAGCAGTACTTC. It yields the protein CASSVGTGGYEQYF.

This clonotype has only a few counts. This CDR3 reads CASSFGTGSPLAFF. In DNA, the CDR3 is TGTGCCAGCAGTTTTGGGACAGGGTCACCGTTAGCTTTCTTT. The V and J genes are TRBV12-3 or TRBV12-4 and TRBJ1-1; TRBD1 matches at 9 bases. CDR3 length equals 14 residues. V trimming: 3 bases; J trimming: 10 bases; junction bases outside the gene matches: 9.